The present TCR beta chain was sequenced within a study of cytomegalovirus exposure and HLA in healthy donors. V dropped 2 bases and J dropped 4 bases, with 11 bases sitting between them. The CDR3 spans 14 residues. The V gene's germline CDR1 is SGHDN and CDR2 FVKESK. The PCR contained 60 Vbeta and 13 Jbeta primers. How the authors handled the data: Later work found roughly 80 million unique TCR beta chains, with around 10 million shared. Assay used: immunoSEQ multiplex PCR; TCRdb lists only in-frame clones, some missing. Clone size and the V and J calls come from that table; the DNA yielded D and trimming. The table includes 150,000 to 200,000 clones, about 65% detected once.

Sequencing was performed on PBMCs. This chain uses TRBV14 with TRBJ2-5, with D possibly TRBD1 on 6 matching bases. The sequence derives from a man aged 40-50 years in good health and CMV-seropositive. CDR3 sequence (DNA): TGTGCCAGCAGCCAATCGTGGGGGCGAGAGACCCAGTACTTC. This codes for CASSQSWGRETQYF.